This TCR beta chain was captured in a study of cytomegalovirus exposure and HLA in healthy donors. General study results and limits: Presence/absence analyses took donor sequencing depth as roughly uniform. The classifier reportedly diagnosed cytomegalovirus status with high sensitivity and specificity.

Both 60 Vbeta primers and 13 Jbeta primers went into the PCR. Sequencing was performed with immunoSEQ multiplex PCR; in TCRdb, only in-frame clones are kept and a portion is missing. Here the sample spans about 190,000 clones, roughly four fifths being singletons. Note on this clone: Its antigen is as yet unknown. Additional DNA sequences in this sample encode the identical CDR3.

There are 13 residues in the CDR3. Germline V lookup: CDR1 MNHNS, CDR2 SASEGT. J gave up 6 bases and V 8 bases, and 3 bases lay outside the gene matches. The source is a woman in her twenties or thirties in good health and CMV-seropositive. The source material was PBMCs. V usage is TRBV6-1 and J usage is TRBJ2-7, with 14 bases fitting TRBD2. In DNA, the CDR3 is TGTGCCAGCCCTGGACTAGCGGGAGGCGAGCAGTACTTC. Protein: CASPGLAGGEQYF.